Following are 29 T cell receptor beta chains from one sample sequenced in a study of a mutant IDH1 vaccine in newly diagnosed glioma. Sample time point: week 23, last vaccination. Each vaccine dose was 300 ug of mutant IDH1 20-mer peptide, with topical imiquimod. Some clones are missing from TCRdb's copy, which holds only in-frame ones; the method was immunoSEQ multiplex PCR. This table has 50,000 to 65,000 clones, about 90% appearing once. Their antigens remain unidentified. The sample consisted of PBMCs, taken from a glioma patient whose treatment included an IDH1 peptide vaccine. Source of these receptors: a man aged 40-55 years with glioma.

This chain connects TRBV7-9 to TRBJ2-7; perhaps TRBD2 as D (5 bases). Germline V gene sequence: CDR1 SEHNR, CDR2 FQNEAQ (reference sequence). V was shortened by 3 bases and J by 5 bases, with 11 bases between the two germline ends. The CDR3 is 13 residues long. CDR3 in DNA: TGTGCCAGCAGCTTTCCGGGGTCTAACGAGCAGTACTTC. It codes for CASSFPGSNEQYF.

V is TRBV4-1 and J is TRBJ1-1; D is uncertain. The CDR3 is 14 amino acids. The ends were cut back, 2 bases at V and 1 base at J, with 8 bases in the middle. Germline CDR1 and CDR2: MGHRA and YSYEKL. The CDR3 nucleotides are TGCGCCAGCAGCCAAAGTCAGGAGAACACTGAAGCTTTCTTT. This encodes CASSQSQENTEAFF.

This chain uses TRBV4-1 with TRBJ2-7; 7 bases agree with TRBD2. The germline V gene has CDR1 MGHRA and CDR2 YSYEKL. This CDR3 comprises 17 residues. The V gene end was trimmed by 0 bases and the J gene end by 4 bases; junction bases not matched to a gene: 12. The CDR3 bases are TGCGCCAGCAGCCAAGATCGAGCGGGATCCTCCAAGTACGAGCAGTACTTC. Its translation: CASSQDRAGSSKYEQYF.

The chain uses TRBV20-1 and TRBJ2-7, with D maybe TRBD1 (5 bases). V was cut by 6 bases and J by 7 bases, with 13 bases left in between. There are 11 residues in the CDR3. In germline, CDR1 is DFQATT, CDR2 SNEGSKA (reference sequence). The CDR3 protein is CSARAVWEQYF. The CDR3 nucleotides are TGCAGTGCCAGGGCGGTATGGGAGCAGTACTTC.

The rearrangement joins TRBV7-8 to TRBJ2-3; 9 positions match TRBD1. The V gene's germline CDR1 is SGHVS and CDR2 FQNEAQ. CDR3 size: 17 residues. The J segment lost 6 bases and the V segment lost 4 bases, leaving 14 bases of the junction unmatched. The CDR3 region has the DNA TGTGCCAGCAGCTACTCGGGACAGGGAGCGTGGACGGATACGCAGTATTTT. Its translation is CASSYSGQGAWTDTQYF.

J is TRBJ2-5 and V is TRBV29-1; 9 bases line up with TRBD1. Germline CDR1 is SQVTM and CDR2 is ANQGSEA. The CDR3 is 14 amino acids. The ends lost 7 bases at V and 5 bases at J; junction bases unmatched: 11. The CDR3 DNA sequence: TGCAGCGGGGAGACGGGACAGGGTGGGGAGACCCAGTACTTC. It encodes CSGETGQGGETQYF.

J is TRBJ2-2 and V is TRBV10-2; D may be TRBD2 (5 bases). This CDR3 region has 20 residues. V was clipped by 0 bases and J by 0 bases, with 20 bases between them. Germline loops: CDR1 WSHSY, CDR2 SAAADI. This CDR3 is CASSESPARKARANTGELFF. CDR3 DNA sequence: TGCGCCAGCAGTGAGTCCCCCGCACGAAAAGCGCGGGCGAACACCGGGGAGCTGTTTTTT.

The chain is built from TRBV19 and TRBJ2-3, with 10 bases lining up with TRBD2. The CDR3 runs to 15 residues. Germline lookup yields CDR1 LNHDA and CDR2 SQIVND (reference sequence). The V gene end was trimmed by 7 bases and the J gene end by 2 bases; junction bases not matched to a gene: 6. The CDR3 DNA sequence: TGTGCCAGTAAAGGGACTAGCGAACCCACAGATACGCAGTATTTT. It yields the protein CASKGTSEPTDTQYF.

The J gene is TRBJ2-7, the V gene TRBV7-2; D is unresolved. From germline, CDR1 is SGHTA and CDR2 FQGNSA. Trimming removed 7 bases from V and 3 bases from J, with 16 bases in between. This CDR3 comprises 14 residues. CDR3: CASKPPAIGYEQYF. The CDR3 nucleotides read TGTGCCAGCAAACCACCAGCCATTGGCTACGAGCAGTACTTC.

This clone was seen a single time. A junction end diverges from the germline sequence, so it may reflect a read error. This chain links TRBV7-7 with TRBJ2-5, with D possibly being TRBD1 (6 bases). Germline assignment: CDR1 SSHAT and CDR2 FNYEAQ (reference sequence). CDR3 length equals 16 residues. The CDR3 bases are TGTGCTAGCAGCTTAGGTGGGGGCATCGGCCAAGAGACCCAGTACTTC. Its translation is CASSLGGGIGQETQYF.

The chain is built from TRBV7-2 and TRBJ2-3; the D is unclear. The CDR3 runs to 15 residues. The V gene's germline CDR1 is SGHTA and CDR2 FQGNSA. V lost 0 bases and J lost 3, with 10 bases in between. The CDR3 coding sequence is TGTGCCAGCAGCTTAGCTCAGTATACTACAGATACGCAGTATTTT. Translated: CASSLAQYTTDTQYF.

V gene TRBV27 combines with J gene TRBJ2-7, with D possibly being TRBD1 or TRBD2 (5 bases each). Looked up from germline, CDR1 is MNHEY and CDR2 is SMNVEV (reference sequence). The CDR3 has 14 residues. The V end was cut by 6 bases, the J end by 2 bases, with 14 bases between. The CDR3 nucleotides are TGTGCCAGCAGACCCGGGACCGGGACCTACGAGCAGTACTTC. Amino acids: CASRPGTGTYEQYF.

In this sample, this clone turned up once. This chain uses TRBV10-3 with TRBJ1-3; D unresolved. The CDR3 length is 16 residues. V lost 1 base and J 2 bases, leaving 12 bases between the germline ends. Germline assignment: CDR1 ENHRY and CDR2 SYGVKD. CDR3: CAISEWTSPTGNTIYF. The CDR3 DNA follows: TGTGCCATCAGTGAGTGGACCTCTCCGACTGGAAACACCATATATTTT.

CDR3 loop: CASSLTGETEAFF. The CDR3 DNA sequence: TGCGCCAGCAGCCTGACAGGGGAGACTGAAGCTTTCTTT. The rearrangement uses TRBV5-1 and TRBJ1-1, with 8 nucleotides matching TRBD1. CDR3 length equals 13 residues. With V trimmed by 4 bases and J by 5 bases, 4 bases remained unmatched. Germline lookup yields CDR1 SGHRS and CDR2 YFSETQ.

This clone showed up just a few times. The chain employs TRBV6-1 and TRBJ1-2; D unresolved. The CDR3 is 13 amino acids. Germline V lookup: CDR1 MNHNS, CDR2 SASEGT. Trimming left V 3 bases short and J 4 bases short, with 9 bases between. Here the CDR3 DNA reads TGTGCCAGCAGTGAGCGCGGTACCTATGGCTACACCTTC. Translation gives CASSERGTYGYTF.

The J gene is TRBJ2-3, the V gene TRBV7-9; 9 nucleotides line up with TRBD2. J was trimmed by 4 bases and V by 3 bases; bases with no gene match: 5. Germline CDR1 reads SEHNR; CDR2 reads FQNEAQ (reference sequence). This CDR3 region has 15 residues. The CDR3 protein is CASSFGTSSADTQYF. DNA for the CDR3: TGTGCCAGCAGCTTCGGGACTAGCTCGGCAGATACGCAGTATTTT.

The chain has TRBV7-9 and TRBJ1-4, with TRBD1 matching over 9 bases. V gave up 1 base and J gave up 0 bases; unmatched junction bases: 3. Germline V gene lookup returns CDR1 SEHNR and CDR2 FQNEAQ (reference sequence). This CDR3 has 17 amino acids. The CDR3 protein is CASSLGTGDPTNEKLFF. The CDR3 nucleotides read TGTGCCAGCAGCTTAGGGACAGGGGACCCAACTAATGAAAAACTGTTTTTT.

This chain connects TRBV5-4 to TRBJ2-1, with D possibly being TRBD2 (6 bases). The CDR3 consists of 13 residues. V lost 1 base, J lost 9 bases, and 11 bases lay in between. Germline V gene lookup returns CDR1 SGHNT and CDR2 YYREEE (reference sequence). The CDR3 spells CASSLWREGEQFF. The CDR3 DNA follows: TGTGCCAGCAGCTTGTGGAGGGAAGGTGAGCAGTTCTTC. Using reference TRBV5-4 and TRBJ2-1 for the parts outside the CDR3, the full variable domain is ETGVTQSPTHLIKTRGQQVTLRCSSQSGHNTVSWYQQALGQGPQFIFQYYREEENGRGNFPPRFSGLQFPNYSSELNVNALELDDSALYLCASSLWREGEQFFGPGTRLTVL.

The chain joins TRBV6-5 to TRBJ2-1, with 8 bases lining up with TRBD2. V dropped 6 bases and J dropped 3; count of bases not matched to a gene: 4. Germline V lookup: CDR1 MNHEY, CDR2 SVGAGI. The length of the CDR3 is 14 residues. This CDR3 is CASRSTSGYNEQFF. The CDR3, as DNA: TGTGCCAGCAGGTCAACTAGCGGCTACAATGAGCAGTTCTTC.

Only one count was recorded for this clone. This chain uses TRBV27 with TRBJ1-1; 9 positions agree with TRBD1. Germline V gene data show CDR1 as MNHEY and CDR2 as SMNVEV (reference sequence). There are 14 residues in the CDR3. V shed 6 bases, J shed 3 bases, and the junction held 5 bases outside the gene matches. CDR3: CASSVTGGDTEAFF. The CDR3 nucleotides are TGTGCCAGCAGCGTGACAGGGGGTGACACTGAAGCTTTCTTT.

The chain employs TRBV28 and TRBJ1-1, with D possibly being TRBD1 (6 bases). The CDR3 covers 15 residues. The germline V and J ends were trimmed by 4 bases and 0 bases, with 12 bases remaining between them. Germline loops: CDR1 MDHEN, CDR2 SYDVKM. The CDR3 nucleotides are TGTGCCAGCAGTTGGGGGGACAAAATGAACACTGAAGCTTTCTTT. Protein product: CASSWGDKMNTEAFF.

The chain carries TRBV27 and TRBJ1-1; 8 bases are a match to TRBD1. The CDR3 consists of 13 residues. With 3 bases clipped from V and 5 bases from J, the junction kept 2 bases outside the gene matches. CDR1 and CDR2 (germline): MNHEY, SMNVEV (reference sequence). CDR3 in amino acids: CASSLNRGTEAFF. The CDR3 nucleotides read TGTGCCAGCAGTTTGAACAGGGGGACTGAAGCTTTCTTT.

The chain joins TRBV18 to TRBJ2-2; D gene unclear. Germline values: CDR1 KGHSH, CDR2 LQKENI. The CDR3 runs to 13 residues. Trimming took off 2 bases at V and 4 bases at J, with 5 bases between the two ends. The CDR3 DNA reads TGTGCCAGCTCACCAGGGGTCACCGGGGAGCTGTTTTTT. It translates to CASSPGVTGELFF.

The rearrangement joins TRBV4-1 to TRBJ2-1; 10 bases are a match to TRBD2. Unmatched junction bases numbered 9, after V lost 4 bases and J lost 3 bases. The CDR3 totals 17 residues. The germline V gene has CDR1 MGHRA and CDR2 YSYEKL. CDR3: CASSLGTRTSGYNEQFF. CDR3 nucleotide sequence: TGCGCCAGCAGCCTTGGGACTCGGACTAGCGGCTACAATGAGCAGTTCTTC.

The CDR3 protein is CASSRTDTQYF. DNA of the CDR3: TGTGCCAGCTCGCGCACAGATACGCAGTATTTT. V usage is TRBV18 and J usage is TRBJ2-3, with D unresolved. V dropped 6 bases and J dropped 1 base, with 2 bases sitting between them. Germline values: CDR1 KGHSH, CDR2 LQKENI. The CDR3 is made up of 11 amino acids.

The chain carries TRBV5-6 and TRBJ2-1, with 8 bases fitting TRBD2. V lost 1 base, J lost 4 bases, and 4 bases stayed unmatched. The CDR3 runs 15 residues. Germline CDR1 and CDR2: SGHDT and YYEEEE. The chain's CDR3 is CASSLSLAGYNEQFF. CDR3 in DNA: TGTGCCAGCAGCTTGAGTTTAGCGGGGTACAATGAGCAGTTCTTC.

The V call is TRBV18, the J call TRBJ1-2; the D gene is possibly TRBD1 (6 bases). V was shortened by 6 bases and J by 6 bases, with 20 bases between the two germline ends. The CDR3 is made up of 15 amino acids. CDR1 is KGHSH and CDR2 is LQKENI in the germline V gene. The CDR3: CASSLQAGARDGYTF. In DNA form, the CDR3 reads TGTGCCAGCTCCCTCCAGGCGGGGGCGCGGGATGGCTACACCTTC.

The genes are TRBV15 and TRBJ1-2; unclear D gene. The CDR3 length is 16 residues. Trimming pared 1 base from V and 4 bases from J, leaving 16 bases between. CDR1 LNHNV and CDR2 YYDKDF come from the germline V gene (reference sequence). DNA of the CDR3: TGTGCCACCAGCAGAGCGTTAGCAGAGAAAGGCTATGGCTACACCTTC. Translation gives CATSRALAEKGYGYTF.

This chain links TRBV29-1 with TRBJ2-5; 7 bases match TRBD1. The germline V gene has CDR1 SQVTM and CDR2 ANQGSEA. The CDR3 covers 13 residues. J was trimmed by 5 bases and V by 4 bases; bases with no gene match: 7. CDR3: CSVGTGLGETQYF. The CDR3 nucleotides read TGCAGCGTTGGGACAGGTTTAGGGGAGACCCAGTACTTC.